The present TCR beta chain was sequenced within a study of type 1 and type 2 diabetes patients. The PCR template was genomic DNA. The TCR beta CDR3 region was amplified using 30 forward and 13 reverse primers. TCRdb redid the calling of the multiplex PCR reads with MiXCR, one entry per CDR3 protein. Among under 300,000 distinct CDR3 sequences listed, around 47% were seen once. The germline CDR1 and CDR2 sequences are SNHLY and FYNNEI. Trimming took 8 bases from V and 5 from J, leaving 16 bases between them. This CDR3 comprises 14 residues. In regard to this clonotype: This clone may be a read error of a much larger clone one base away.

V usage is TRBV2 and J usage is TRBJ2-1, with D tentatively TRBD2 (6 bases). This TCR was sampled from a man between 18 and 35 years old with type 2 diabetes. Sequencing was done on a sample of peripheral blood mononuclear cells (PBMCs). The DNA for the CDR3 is TGTGCCAGCGGTGCGGAGGGAGTCAACAATGAGCAGTTCTTC. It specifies CASGAEGVNNEQFF.